This record looks at one TCR beta chain sequence and its context. No antigen is known for it. The entry originates in a study of T cell responses to AZD1222 COVID-19 vaccine. The CDR3 has 11 residues. Trimming removed 4 bases from V and 8 bases from J, with 7 bases in between. Per germline, CDR1 SGHDT and CDR2 YYEEEE. Profiling relied on immunoSEQ multiplex PCR, and the TCRdb table lists in-frame clones only, not all of them. The sample lists some 100,000 clones, 88% occurring once. Study observations and caveats: The study found vaccine-associated CD4 TCRs spanning spike, dominant at 160-218 and 743-854. Following two doses of AZD1222, Spike-specific TCR breadth and depth rose. It should be noted that donors were predominantly white British and more often female, and clonal diversity was possibly underestimated.

The receptor was isolated from an adult in good health. The starting material was peripheral blood, obtained on day 0 of MenACWY control vaccination. The chain carries TRBV5-6 and TRBJ2-1; no definite D call. CDR3 nucleotides: TGTGCCAGCAGCAGCCCCTATGAGCAGTTCTTC. It is translated as CASSSPYEQFF.